This record covers a single T cell receptor (beta chain). This receptor's antigen is unknown. Qualities for individual bases were not recorded, and no much larger clone is one base off. The CDR3, from cysteine to valine, totals 14 residues. The entry retains the CDR3 DNA only, 42 bases that are in frame from base 1. TCRbeta CDR3 regions were amplified from genomic DNA using the immunoSEQ Assay, a bias-controlled multiplex PCR. On the study's bioinformatics: The number of nucleated cells in each sample was estimated from the amplification of reference gene primers within the assay. To quantify the absolute abundance of each unique TCRbeta CDR3 rearrangement, sequence reads were collapsed and filtered. For each sample, productive Simpson clonality was calculated as the square root of Simpson's diversity index over productive rearrangements. Sourced from immuneACCESS, this table was stored by TCRdb with only in-frame sequences that have V and J called. A share of the clones is absent; for the studies checked, an unresolved V gene accounts for under half, and the remainder has no known explanation. The V and J calls and the clone size are those of that table, but D and trimming were determined from the DNA. In this sample the table shows 50,000 or so clones, about 92% of which occur a single time. Together, the top ten hold 3.5% to 5% of the sample.

This sample is part of a study of blood T cell repertoires in COVID-19 (dated by TCRdb to between 2020 and 2021). Notes on the research overall: The collaborator samples originated in the United States, Italy and Spain and spanned the acute and convalescent phases of COVID-19. Deeply sampled blood TCRbeta repertoires from subjects exposed to, actively infected with, or recovered from COVID-19 were included in the dataset. Samples were obtained from the ongoing ImmuneRACE study (first 160 participants) and from about 1,300 subjects provided by 6 global collaborators. The prospective study material was composed of cDNA or gDNA derived from T cells, B-cell-depleted T cells, or PBMCs. Where available, HLA class I and class II types were obtained from metadata supplied by the sample provider rather than from assay-based typing. A freely available public database, intended as a resource for researchers studying the immune response to SARS-CoV-2, is where the repertoires were released. The sample metadata nearly always contained a de-identified subject ID, COVID-19 status, age in years and sex. Broad study findings and their caveats: How much clinical and demographic metadata was included differed by source and by participant, and the metadata was provided uncurated.

Each collaborating institution followed its own protocols to collect whole blood in K2EDTA tubes. For TCRbeta analysis, collaborators shipped samples as frozen whole blood, isolated PBMCs, or DNA extracted from either of those sample types. Recombination linked TRBV21-1 to TRBJ2-7; the listed D gene, TRBD1, was not tested against the DNA. TRBV21-1 is annotated as a pseudogene. The sample comprised peripheral blood. The receptor comes from a human donor in a cohort sampled during active COVID-19. CDR3 protein: CASSKARGPYEQYV. The DNA sequence is TGTGCCAGCAGCAAAGCAAGGGGGCCCTACGAGCAGTACGTC.